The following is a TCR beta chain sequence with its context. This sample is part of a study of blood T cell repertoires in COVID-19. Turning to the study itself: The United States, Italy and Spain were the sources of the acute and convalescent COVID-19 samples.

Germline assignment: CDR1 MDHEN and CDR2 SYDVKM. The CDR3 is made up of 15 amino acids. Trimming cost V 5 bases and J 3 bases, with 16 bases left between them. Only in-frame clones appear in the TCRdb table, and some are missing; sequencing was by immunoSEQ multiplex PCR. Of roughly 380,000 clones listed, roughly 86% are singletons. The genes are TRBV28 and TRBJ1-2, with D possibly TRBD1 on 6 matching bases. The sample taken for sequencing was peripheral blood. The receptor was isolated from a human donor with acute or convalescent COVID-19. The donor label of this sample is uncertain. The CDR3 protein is CASSRRGGAYYGYTF. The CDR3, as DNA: TGTGCCAGCAGTCGTCGGGGGGGCGCCTACTATGGCTACACCTTC.